Here is one T cell receptor beta chain with its context. Its specificity is not known. Using immunoSEQ multiplex PCR, the repertoire was profiled, and TCRdb retains in-frame clones only, with some absent. The sample includes around 41,000 clones, roughly four fifths of them seen just once. The data originate from a study of vaccination effects on CD4 cells after COVID-19. Study-level information: Each participant received a vaccine that was either BNT162b2 or mRNA-1273, given as two doses.

General study points: There were few convalescent patients in the study and no early post-infection timepoints. Marked contraction was observed in infection-induced and vaccine-induced clones late after vaccination.

This CDR3 comprises 16 residues. Germline CDR1 MNHNS, CDR2 SASEGT. V was cut by 0 bases and J by 7 bases, with 16 bases left in between. Before sequencing took place, the ViraFEST assay used viral peptide pools to expand antigen-specific CD4+ T cells. The culture ran for about 11 days, and then CD4+ T cells were isolated. All vaccine recipients tested negative for nucleocapsid antibodies and had never contracted SARS-CoV-2 infection. Every well got 1.5 million to 2.5 million PBMC, which were grown with 8.5 to 10 IU/ml IL-2 and roughly 9.3 ug/ml peptides. The origin of this receptor is a human donor who received a COVID-19 vaccine. Sample: CD4+ T cells from PBMCs cultured with SARS-CoV-2 spike peptides, taken before COVID-19 vaccination. This chain joins TRBV6-1 and TRBJ2-1; weak D call: TRBD1 (6 bases). The CDR3 DNA sequence: TGTGCCAGCAGTGAAGCAAGGCCAACGAGGGGGAATGAGCAGTTCTTC. Translated, it gives CASSEARPTRGNEQFF.